These 31 T cell receptor beta chains were sequenced from one sample in a study of molecular identifiers for immune sequencing clone quantification. TCRdb reprocessed the PCR reads with MiXCR, giving one entry per CDR3 protein. The sample includes more than 300,000 distinct CDR3 sequences, roughly 23% seen only once; the top ten take about 0.81%. Sequenced sample: naive CD8+ T cells from blood, with Jurkat cell RNA spiked in. Subset denoted: FACS-sorted CD8+CD4-CCR7+CD45RA+ naive T cells. These receptors all come from a human donor in good health. Some libraries in this study had Jurkat cell RNA spiked in.

This clonotype was seen repeatedly, ten times or more. The chain combines TRBV6-6 with TRBJ2-1; 9 nucleotides agree with TRBD2. The V and J ends lost 4 bases and 3 bases, in that order; junction bases with no gene match: 7. The CDR3 is made up of 16 amino acids. In germline, CDR1 is MNHNY, CDR2 SVGAGI (reference sequence). The CDR3 bases are TGTGCCAGCAGTTCCCCGGGACTAGCTGTCTACAATGAGCAGTTCTTC. It codes for CASSSPGLAVYNEQFF.

This clonotype was counted ten times or more. This sequence joins TRBV7-9 and TRBJ2-7; TRBD1 agrees at 8 bases. CDR3 length: 17 amino acids. The ends lost 5 bases at V and 3 bases at J; junction bases unmatched: 15. The V gene's germline CDR1 is SEHNR and CDR2 FQNEAQ (reference sequence). CDR3 protein: CASSAPRGGQGGYEQYF. In nucleotides, the CDR3 is TGTGCCAGCAGCGCCCCCCGGGGTGGACAGGGTGGCTACGAGCAGTACTTC.

This clonotype was seen repeatedly, ten times or more. The J gene is TRBJ1-6, the V gene TRBV5-1; 7 bases align to TRBD1. Trimming at V came to 2 bases and at J to 7 bases, leaving 6 bases not matched to a gene. Germline V CDR1 and CDR2: SGHRS, YFSETQ. The CDR3 runs 15 residues. The CDR3 DNA reads as TGCGCCAGCAGCTTTAGACGGGACAGCAATTCACCCCTCCACTTT. Its translation is CASSFRRDSNSPLHF.

This clonotype appeared many times. This chain uses TRBV5-5 with TRBJ2-5; D uncertain. The CDR3 has 15 residues. Germline assignment: CDR1 SGHKS and CDR2 YYEKEE (reference sequence). Trimming took 0 bases from V and 5 from J, leaving 14 bases between them. CDR3 in DNA: TGTGCCAGCAGCTTGGACGGAAACCTCAGGGAGACCCAGTACTTC. This codes for CASSLDGNLRETQYF.

The sample holds a few counts of this clonotype. Germline and junction disagree at one end, which may indicate a read error. The V gene is TRBV7-9, the J gene TRBJ2-6; D may correspond to TRBD1 or TRBD2 (5 bases each). Germline CDR1 is SEHNR and CDR2 is FQNEAQ (reference sequence). CDR3 length: 17 residues. CDR3 coding DNA: TGTGCCAGCAGCTTAACTTGGGGGTCCTCTGGGGCCAACGTCCTGGCTTTC. It specifies CASSLTWGSSGANVLAF.

In its sample, this clonotype was seen a few times. V usage is TRBV2 and J usage is TRBJ1-1, with 7 nucleotides matching TRBD1. The J segment lost 5 bases and the V segment lost 1 base, leaving 7 bases of the junction unmatched. The CDR3 has 15 residues. Germline lookup yields CDR1 SNHLY and CDR2 FYNNEI. The CDR3 protein is CASSEEASGGTEAFF. CDR3 in DNA: TGTGCCAGCAGTGAAGAGGCTTCAGGGGGAACTGAAGCTTTCTTT.

With regard to this clonotype: This clone may be a read error of a much larger clone one base away. The chain employs TRBV27 and TRBJ1-6; no clear D gene. This CDR3 spans 12 amino acids. Germline V CDR1 and CDR2: MNHEY, SMNVEV (reference sequence). The CDR3 DNA sequence: TGTGTCACCTCCTACTATAATTCACCCCTCCACTTT. It encodes CVTSYYNSPLHF.

In this sample, this clonotype turned up a few times. The V gene is TRBV9, the J gene TRBJ2-5, with D tentatively TRBD1 (6 bases). This CDR3 spans 14 amino acids. The V gene lost 4 bases and the J gene lost 4 bases, with 14 bases spanning the gap. CDR1 is SGDLS and CDR2 is YYNGEE in the germline V gene. CDR3 sequence: CASSPYRGGETQYF. The CDR3 bases are TGTGCCAGCAGCCCCTATAGAGGGGGAGAGACCCAGTACTTC.

In its sample, this clonotype was seen a few times. V gene TRBV6-5 combines with J gene TRBJ2-7; 8 bases map to TRBD1. This CDR3 spans 14 amino acids. Per the germline V gene, CDR1 is MNHEY and CDR2 is SVGAGI. Trimming cost V 2 bases and J 3 bases; bases outside gene matches: 3. This chain's CDR3 is CASSYQGQVYEQYF. The CDR3 bases are TGTGCCAGCAGTTACCAGGGACAGGTCTACGAGCAGTACTTC.

CDR3 nucleotides: TGTGCCAGCAGCTCGGGACAGGGGGCGGATGAGCAGTTCTTC. Translating it yields CASSSGQGADEQFF. V usage is TRBV11-3 and J usage is TRBJ2-1, with 12 nucleotides matching TRBD1. The CDR3 extends over 14 amino acids. CDR1 is SGHNT, CDR2 YENEEA, per germline. V lost 4 bases to trimming and J lost 8 bases; unmatched junction nucleotides: 3.

This clonotype came up many times. V and J are TRBV11-2 and TRBJ2-3, with TRBD1 matching over 8 bases. The CDR3 is 14 amino acids. The germline gives CDR1 SGHAT, CDR2 FQNNGV. Germline trimming cut 0 bases from V and 8 bases from J; bases unmatched to any gene: 4. The CDR3 loop reads CASSLEYTGGTQYF. In DNA, the CDR3 is TGTGCCAGCAGCTTAGAATACACAGGGGGTACGCAGTATTTT.

The table lists this clonotype with many counts. The chain carries TRBV6-5 and TRBJ2-5; 7 bases align to TRBD1. This CDR3 is built from 14 residues. V shed 2 bases, J shed 5 bases, and the junction held 5 bases outside the gene matches. CDR1 and CDR2 (germline): MNHEY, SVGAGI. The CDR3 here is CASSYTGAGETQYF. In DNA form, the CDR3 reads TGTGCCAGCAGTTACACAGGGGCAGGGGAGACCCAGTACTTC.

V gene TRBV6-2 or TRBV6-3 combines with J gene TRBJ1-2; the D gene is possibly TRBD1 (5 bases). V lost 2 bases to trimming and J lost 3 bases, with 10 bases between them. The CDR3 spans 14 residues. Germline V gives CDR1 MNHEY, CDR2 SVGEGT. The CDR3 loop is CASSYVTGYYGYTF. The CDR3 DNA reads as TGTGCCAGCAGTTACGTAACAGGATACTATGGCTACACCTTC.

Comments on this clonotype: This may arise from a read error, as a much more abundant clone is one base away. This chain links TRBV9 with TRBJ2-4, with 10 bases that match TRBD2. The germline V gene has CDR1 SGDLS and CDR2 YYNGEE. The CDR3 runs to 15 residues. The CDR3 DNA reads TGTGCCAGCGGCGTAGAAACTAGCGGGGCAAACATTCAGTACTTC. Translated: CASGVETSGANIQYF.

This clonotype appeared many times. The chain recombines TRBV7-9 with TRBJ2-2; 8 nucleotides match TRBD2. The CDR3 has 16 amino acids. Germline V gene data show CDR1 as SEHNR and CDR2 as FQNEAQ (reference sequence). With 3 bases clipped from V and 8 bases from J, the junction kept 11 bases outside the gene matches. The CDR3 is CASSFGTGLAIGELFF. CDR3 sequence (DNA): TGTGCCAGCAGCTTTGGAACCGGACTAGCCATTGGGGAGCTGTTTTTT.

Many counts were recorded for this clonotype. The chain has TRBV20-1 and TRBJ1-5, with D possibly matching TRBD1 (6 bases). CDR3 size: 14 residues. Germline CDR1 reads DFQATT; CDR2 reads SNEGSKA (reference sequence). Trimming removed 5 bases at V and 0 bases at J, with 11 bases between. CDR3 nucleotide sequence: TGCAGTGCTTACGGACAGAATAGCAATCAGCCCCAGCATTTT. Protein: CSAYGQNSNQPQHF.

This clonotype was detected only a few times. The rearrangement joins TRBV4-1 to TRBJ2-3, with D possibly TRBD1 on 7 matching bases. The germline V and J ends were trimmed by 3 bases and 5 bases, with 15 bases remaining between them. The germline V gene encodes CDR1 MGHRA and CDR2 YSYEKL. CDR3 size: 15 residues. CDR3 DNA sequence: TGCGCCAGCAGCCAGCTCATTCAGGGGGGAGATACGCAGTATTTT. This codes for CASSQLIQGGDTQYF.

The table lists this clonotype with many counts. The chain is built from TRBV7-9 and TRBJ2-6; D is tentatively TRBD1 or TRBD2 (5 bases each). Trimming left V 2 bases short and J 0 bases short, with 11 bases between. CDR3 size: 17 residues. The germline CDR1 and CDR2 sequences are SEHNR and FQNEAQ (reference sequence). The CDR3 region has the DNA TGTGCCAGCAGCTTAATGGGACCCGGCTCTGGGGCCAACGTCCTGACTTTC. Translation: CASSLMGPGSGANVLTF.

This clonotype was found once. The chain carries TRBV29-1 and TRBJ2-2, with unresolved D. Trimming left V 3 bases short and J 5 bases short, with 10 bases between. The CDR3 covers 13 residues. The germline CDR1 and CDR2 sequences are SQVTM and ANQGSEA. The CDR3 DNA follows: TGCAGCGTTGAGTCGCTGGAGACCGGGGAGCTGTTTTTT. This translates into CSVESLETGELFF.

This clonotype appeared many times. V usage is TRBV6-2 or TRBV6-3 and J usage is TRBJ1-5; 7 nucleotides align to TRBD1. J gave up 5 bases and V 4 bases, and 11 bases lay outside the gene matches. Germline lookup yields CDR1 MNHEY and CDR2 SVGEGT. This CDR3 contains 16 residues. CDR3 DNA sequence: TGTGCCAGCAGTTCCCGGGACAGCCCTCTCTATCAGCCCCAGCATTTT. Translated, it gives CASSSRDSPLYQPQHF.

This clonotype was counted at least ten times. J is TRBJ2-3 and V is TRBV28; 9 bases agree with TRBD1. J gave up 4 bases and V 2 bases, and 13 bases lay outside the gene matches. The V gene's germline CDR1 is MDHEN and CDR2 SYDVKM. The CDR3 totals 18 residues. Written as DNA, the CDR3 is TGTGCCAGCAGTTTACCTAAACCGGGACAGGGATTTCCAGATACGCAGTATTTT. The encoded protein is CASSLPKPGQGFPDTQYF.

In regard to this clonotype: It may be a read error: a sequence one base away is much more abundant. This chain connects TRBV5-3 to TRBJ2-3, with TRBD2 matching 9 bases. TRBV5-3 falls under the ORF class, with uncertain function. The CDR3 extends over 17 amino acids. CDR3 residues: CTSSHMVLAGGTDTQYF. The CDR3 nucleotides are TGTACCAGCAGCCACATGGTGTTAGCGGGGGGCACAGATACGCAGTATTTT.

The chain couples TRBV6-5 to TRBJ2-3, with TRBD2 as a possible D gene (5 bases). The CDR3 has 18 amino acids. V lost 5 bases and J lost 2, with 23 bases in between. Germline V gives CDR1 MNHEY, CDR2 SVGAGI. The CDR3 sequence is CASSDTPTLVFPTDTQYF. The CDR3 DNA reads TGTGCCAGCAGTGACACCCCGACACTAGTTTTCCCCACAGATACGCAGTATTTT.

In its sample, this clonotype was seen many times. V and J are TRBV20-1 and TRBJ1-1; D might be TRBD1 (6 bases). CDR1 and CDR2 from the germline V gene are DFQATT and SNEGSKA (reference sequence). The CDR3 spans 14 residues. V was pared by 3 bases and J by 0 bases, with 11 bases between. CDR3 nucleotide sequence: TGCAGTGCTAGCCTGACAGGCGTGAACACTGAAGCTTTCTTT. Translated: CSASLTGVNTEAFF.

This clonotype was counted many times. The gene calls are TRBV12-3 or TRBV12-4 and TRBJ1-5; D gene unclear. Trimming stripped 3 bases from V and 0 bases from J, with 9 bases between. The length of the CDR3 is 15 residues. In DNA form, the CDR3 reads TGTGCCAGCAGTTTTGGCACTTTTAGCAATCAGCCCCAGCATTTT. Protein product: CASSFGTFSNQPQHF.

This clonotype occurred a few times. This chain uses TRBV5-1 with TRBJ2-6; no clear D gene. With 0 bases removed from V and 0 bases from J, the gap between germline ends came to 7 bases. The CDR3 is made up of 16 amino acids. The germline CDR1 and CDR2 sequences are SGHRS and YFSETQ. The CDR3, as DNA: TGCGCCAGCAGCTTGGCCTTAACCTCTGGGGCCAACGTCCTGACTTTC. Residues: CASSLALTSGANVLTF.

J is TRBJ2-2 and V is TRBV6-5; the D gene is possibly TRBD1 (5 bases). This CDR3 has 14 residues. V dropped 4 bases and J dropped 5 bases, with 11 bases sitting between them. Germline CDR1 MNHEY, CDR2 SVGAGI. This CDR3 is CASSLSQGTGELFF. As DNA, the CDR3 is TGTGCCAGCAGTTTGAGTCAGGGAACCGGGGAGCTGTTTTTT.

This clonotype has a count of ten or more. The gene calls are TRBV7-2 and TRBJ2-7; unclear D gene. V gave up 4 bases and J gave up 4 bases, with 14 bases separating them. The germline V gene encodes CDR1 SGHTA and CDR2 FQGNSA. This CDR3 has 14 residues. This CDR3 is CASSYPGRNYEQYF. The CDR3, as DNA: TGTGCCAGCAGCTACCCCGGCCGAAATTACGAGCAGTACTTC.

A word on this clonotype: A much larger clone differs by one base, so this may be a read error. The CDR3 protein is CASSEFGSYAEAFF. The CDR3 DNA reads TGTGCCAGCAGTGAATTCGGCAGCTACGCTGAAGCTTTCTTT. This chain links TRBV25-1 with TRBJ1-1; no definite D call. With 1 base removed from V and 6 bases from J, the gap between germline ends came to 12 bases. The CDR3 totals 14 residues. CDR1 MGHDK and CDR2 SYGVNS come from the germline V gene.

This clonotype has just a few counts. A read error is likely, as this CDR3 ends without the conserved phenylalanine or tryptophan. The chain recombines TRBV19 with TRBJ1-2; 7 bases match TRBD1. The V segment lost 7 bases and the J segment 2 bases; nucleotides outside the gene matches: 4. The CDR3 is 13 residues long. Germline CDR1 is LNHDA and CDR2 is SQIVND (reference sequence). For the CDR3, the DNA is TGTGCCAGTAACGCAGGGGGGAACTATGGCTACACCTCC. Encoded protein: CASNAGGNYGYTS.

This clonotype was recorded many times. The chain uses TRBV4-3 and TRBJ2-1; TRBD1 might be the D (6 bases). Germline V CDR1 and CDR2: LGHNA, YSLEER. The CDR3 spans 15 residues. The V end lost 0 bases, the J end lost 2 bases, and 8 bases lay between the germline ends. Here the CDR3 reads CASSQEAGAYNEQFF. For the CDR3, the DNA is TGCGCCAGCAGCCAAGAGGCAGGGGCCTACAATGAGCAGTTCTTC.